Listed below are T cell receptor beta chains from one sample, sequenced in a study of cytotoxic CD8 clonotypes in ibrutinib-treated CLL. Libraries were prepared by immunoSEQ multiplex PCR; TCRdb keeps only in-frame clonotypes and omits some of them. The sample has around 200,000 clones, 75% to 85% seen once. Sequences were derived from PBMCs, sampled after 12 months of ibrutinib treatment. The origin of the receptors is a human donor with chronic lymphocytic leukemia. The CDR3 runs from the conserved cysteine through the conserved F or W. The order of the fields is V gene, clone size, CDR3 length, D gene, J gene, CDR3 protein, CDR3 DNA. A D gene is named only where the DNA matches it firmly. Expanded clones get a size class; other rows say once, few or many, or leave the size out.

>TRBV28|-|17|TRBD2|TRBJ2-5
CASSTRLAGGPLETQYF
TGTGCCAGCAGTACGCGACTAGCGGGAGGGCCGTTAGAGACCCAGTACTTC
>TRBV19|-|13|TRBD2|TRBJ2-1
CASGLAAYNEQFF
TGTGCCAGTGGACTAGCGGCTTACAATGAGCAGTTCTTC
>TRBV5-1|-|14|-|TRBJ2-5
CASRPTTEGETQYF
TGCGCCAGCAGACCCACCACGGAGGGAGAGACCCAGTACTTC
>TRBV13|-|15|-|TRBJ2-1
CASSPVGPMYNEQFF
TGTGCCAGCAGCCCCGTGGGCCCCATGTACAATGAGCAGTTCTTC
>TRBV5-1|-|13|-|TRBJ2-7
CASSLSVERVQYF
TGCGCCAGCAGCCTAAGTGTCGAGAGGGTGCAGTACTTC
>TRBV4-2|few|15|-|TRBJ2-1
CASSQVSRLSNEQFF
TGTGCCAGCAGCCAAGTATCACGATTATCGAATGAGCAGTTCTTC
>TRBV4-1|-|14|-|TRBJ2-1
CASSPIGLANEQFF
TGCGCCAGCAGCCCAATTGGCCTCGCAAATGAGCAGTTCTTC
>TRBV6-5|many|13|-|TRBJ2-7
CASSSVGAYEQYF
TGTGCCAGCAGTTCAGTTGGGGCCTACGAGCAGTACTTC
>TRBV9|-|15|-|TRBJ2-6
CASSVLPTGANVLTF
TGTGCCAGCAGCGTTCTTCCGACTGGGGCCAACGTCCTGACTTTC
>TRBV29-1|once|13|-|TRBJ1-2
CSVDGGGNYGYTF
TGCAGCGTTGATGGGGGCGGTAACTATGGCTACACCTTC
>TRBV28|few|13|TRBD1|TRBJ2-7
CASRGGQGHEQYF
TGTGCCAGCAGAGGGGGACAGGGCCACGAGCAGTACTTC
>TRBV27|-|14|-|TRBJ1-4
CASSLSWTAEKLFF
TGTGCCAGCAGTTTAAGCTGGACAGCTGAAAAACTGTTTTTT
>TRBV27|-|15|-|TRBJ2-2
CASSLTGWNTGELFF
TGTGCCAGCAGTTTAACAGGGTGGAACACCGGGGAGCTGTTTTTT
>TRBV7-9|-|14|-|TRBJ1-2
CASSLVGWTSSYTF
TGTGCCAGCAGCTTAGTGGGTTGGACTTCGAGCTACACCTTC
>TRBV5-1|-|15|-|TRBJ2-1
CASSLGPAWMNEQFF
TGCGCCAGCAGCTTGGGTCCAGCGTGGATGAATGAGCAGTTCTTC
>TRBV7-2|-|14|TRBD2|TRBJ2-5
CASSLQPGGETQYF
TGTGCCAGCAGCTTGCAGCCGGGGGGAGAGACCCAGTACTTC
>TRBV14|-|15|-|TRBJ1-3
CASSQDLILRNTIYF
TGTGCCAGCAGCCAAGATCTCATCCTGAGGAACACCATATATTTT
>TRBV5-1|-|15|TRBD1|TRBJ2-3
CASSPGTGDTDTQYF
TGCGCCAGCAGCCCCGGGACAGGGGACACAGATACGCAGTATTTT
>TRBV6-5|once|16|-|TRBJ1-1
CASSSLGAGGETEAFF
TGTGCCAGCAGTTCCCTCGGGGCGGGAGGAGAGACTGAAGCTTTCTTT
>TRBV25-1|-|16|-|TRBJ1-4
CASSESRFATNEKLFF
TGTGCCAGCAGTGAATCTCGGTTTGCAACTAATGAAAAACTGTTTTTT
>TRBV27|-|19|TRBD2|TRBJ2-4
CASSSIGTSAPLAKNIQYF
TGTGCCAGCAGTTCCATTGGAACTAGCGCGCCTTTAGCCAAAAACATTCAGTACTTC
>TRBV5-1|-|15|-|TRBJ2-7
CASSLEDSSLYEQYF
TGCGCCAGCAGCTTGGAGGACAGTTCACTCTACGAGCAGTACTTC
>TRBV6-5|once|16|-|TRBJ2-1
CASSYSGGPPYNEQFF
TGTGCCAGCAGTTACTCGGGAGGCCCACCCTACAATGAGCAGTTCTTC
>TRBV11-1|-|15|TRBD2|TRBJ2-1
CASSSVLAGGRLRFF
TGTGCCAGCAGCTCCGTTCTAGCGGGGGGGCGACTTCGGTTCTTC
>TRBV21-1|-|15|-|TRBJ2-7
CASSKTGTGPSEQYF
TGTGCCAGCAGCAAAACCGGGACGGGGCCTTCGGAGCAGTACTTC
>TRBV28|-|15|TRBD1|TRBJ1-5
CASSLWGQLNQPQHF
TGTGCCAGCAGTTTATGGGGACAGCTCAATCAGCCCCAGCATTTT
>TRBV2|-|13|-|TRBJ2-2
CASSEWGTGELFF
TGTGCCAGCAGTGAATGGGGGACCGGGGAGCTGTTTTTT
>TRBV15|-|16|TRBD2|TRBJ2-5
CATGPSGRAGGETQYF
TGTGCCACCGGCCCTAGCGGGAGGGCCGGGGGTGAGACCCAGTACTTC
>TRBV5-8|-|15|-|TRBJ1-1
CASSLEVWGGTEAFF
TGTGCCAGCAGCTTGGAGGTGTGGGGAGGCACTGAAGCTTTCTTT
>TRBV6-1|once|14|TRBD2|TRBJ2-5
CASSGTSGGETQYF
TGTGCCAGCAGTGGGACTAGCGGGGGAGAGACCCAGTACTTC
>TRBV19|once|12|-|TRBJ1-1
CASTRGNTEAFF
TGTGCCAGTACCCGCGGGAACACTGAAGCTTTCTTT
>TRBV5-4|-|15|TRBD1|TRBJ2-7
CASSVGRDRGHEQYF
TGTGCCAGCAGCGTTGGCCGGGACAGGGGGCACGAGCAGTACTTC
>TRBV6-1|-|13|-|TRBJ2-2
CASRDPNTGELFF
TGTGCCAGCCGGGACCCGAACACCGGGGAGCTGTTTTTT
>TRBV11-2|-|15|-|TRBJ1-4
CASSTSPATNEKLFF
TGTGCCAGCAGCACCTCACCCGCAACTAATGAAAAACTGTTTTTT